This TCR beta chain was documented in a study of blood T cells in healthy people across ages. Germline CDR1 reads LGHNA; CDR2 reads YNFKEQ. CDR3 size: 18 residues. V trimming: 0 bases; J trimming: 12 bases; junction bases outside the gene matches: 15. Alongside a J-beta primer mix, a sample-barcoded 5' primer served in a second PCR lasting about 7 to 12 cycles. TCRdb independently ran MiXCR on the 5' RACE reads; one entry per CDR3 protein. The table shows 590,000 or so distinct CDR3 sequences, with approximately 30% occurring only once. Notes on this clonotype: With a much larger clone just one base away, this may be a read error.

The chain uses TRBV4-2 and TRBJ2-1, with TRBD2 matching over 12 bases. The sequenced sample was blood. This clonotype originated in a woman aged 80 or over in good health. Written as DNA, the CDR3 is TGTGCCAGCAGCCAAGATCAGGCTAGCGGGGGGGCCTTAGTAGTGCAGTTCTTC. Translated: CASSQDQASGGALVVQFF.